Listed below are T cell receptor beta chains from one sample, sequenced in a study of Ad26.COV2.S vaccination and SARS-CoV-2 variants. The protocol was immunoSEQ multiplex PCR, while the TCRdb copy is restricted to in-frame clones and leaves out a portion. Here the sample spans approximately 350,000 clones, about four fifths being singletons. The sample here was peripheral blood, taken in a trial of Ad26.COV2.S vaccine versus placebo. The receptors stem from a person aged 18-65 years who received the Ad26.COV2.S COVID-19 vaccine or a placebo. Both conserved end residues are trimmed from each CDR3. D genes are given only for firm matches.

j_gene,d_gene,v_gene,CDR3aa
TRBJ2-1,NA,TRBV7-9,ASSRRGRGNEQF
TRBJ1-1,NA,TRBV3-1/TRBV3-2,ASSQERETEAF
TRBJ1-1,NA,TRBV2,ASSVTRDGTEAF
TRBJ2-3,TRBD2,TRBV5-1,ASSLGLAGGNPDTQY
TRBJ1-6,NA,TRBV7-2,ASSPPSLNSPLH
TRBJ2-3,NA,TRBV6-4,ASSASAWADTQY
TRBJ1-1,NA,TRBV5-4,ASSPNPGGGTEAF
TRBJ1-1,NA,TRBV10-2,ASSEFGGRTEAF
TRBJ1-1,NA,TRBV4-3,ASSSGGTEAF
TRBJ2-3,TRBD1,TRBV6-6,ASSQDRAADTQY
TRBJ2-3,NA,TRBV7-2,ASSLVRSTDTQY
TRBJ2-7,NA,TRBV6-6,ASGTYEQY
TRBJ2-7,NA,TRBV18,ASSPKMQSLNYEQY
TRBJ1-5,NA,TRBV2,ASSYDSSNQPQH
TRBJ2-3,NA,TRBV19,ASSTYTDTQY
TRBJ1-2,NA,TRBV6-5,ASSREGGNYGYT
TRBJ2-7,NA,TRBV6-1,ASSETGTRSYHYEQY
TRBJ2-5,TRBD2,TRBV19,ASIGLRGGTETQY
TRBJ2-3,TRBD1,TRBV29-1,SVGGPVRGTGYGTDTQY
TRBJ2-2,NA,TRBV6-5,ASSYFWQNTGELF
TRBJ2-7,TRBD1,TRBV7-9,ASSSTGDEQY
TRBJ1-1,NA,TRBV19,ASSIVGSNTEAF
TRBJ2-5,NA,TRBV5-1,ASSLAGGETQY
TRBJ2-7,NA,TRBV28,ASSLSSTGGYNEQY
TRBJ1-2,NA,TRBV29-1,SVEDFPSAGNSYVYGYT
TRBJ2-6,TRBD1,TRBV24-1,ATSAQGGSGANVLT
TRBJ1-1,NA,TRBV11-1,ASSRSDRRPPEAF
TRBJ1-4,NA,TRBV18,ASSPLEGELF
TRBJ2-1,TRBD2,TRBV7-6,ASSPRTSNEQF
TRBJ1-2,NA,TRBV27,ASSRGFNYGYT
TRBJ2-7,TRBD2,TRBV9,ASSVAGGIDEQY
TRBJ2-5,NA,TRBV6-5,ASSEHRRQTQY
TRBJ1-2,NA,TRBV24-1,ATSAAGERYGYT
TRBJ2-1,NA,TRBV13,ASSVWGAGYNEQF
TRBJ2-7,TRBD1,TRBV7-6,ASSRSGTGGHEQY
TRBJ2-2,TRBD2,TRBV4-2,ASSQDSSGVNGELF
TRBJ1-2,TRBD1,TRBV18,ASSLGVEGATYGYT
TRBJ2-1,NA,TRBV10-1,ASSEGENEQF
TRBJ2-1,TRBD2,TRBV11-2,ASSLTLARYNEQF
TRBJ2-2,TRBD2,TRBV11-2,ASSRGTSGGATGELF
TRBJ2-2,TRBD1,TRBV6-5,ASSIRDSTGELF
TRBJ1-4,NA,TRBV14,AGAGEKLF
TRBJ1-1,NA,TRBV12-3/TRBV12-4,ASSWEFDTEAF
TRBJ2-5,TRBD1,TRBV18,ASSPGQQETQY
TRBJ1-1,NA,TRBV3-1/TRBV3-2,ASSPHGANTEAF
TRBJ1-6,NA,TRBV6-6,ASRDRGSPLH
TRBJ1-6,NA,TRBV9,ASSVDGATTYNSPLH
TRBJ1-1,NA,TRBV28,ASSFRRGGKGEAF
TRBJ2-3,NA,TRBV7-6,ASSLVGGTASTQY
TRBJ2-2,TRBD2,TRBV5-1,ASSGLAGAVDGELF